Below are 10 T cell receptor beta chains sequenced from a single sample in a study of T cells in Graves' hyperthyroidism and ophthalmopathy. RNA transcripts provided the source from which TCR beta CDR3 regions were amplified. Primed by the HTBI set, a first-round RT-PCR was run on the TCR CDR3. TCRdb called the multiplex PCR reads again in MiXCR, with one record for every CDR3 protein. This sample has hundreds of thousands of distinct CDR3 sequences; 35% to 45% occur once, and the top ten carry more than 7%. Sample: blood. Receptors were obtained from a man between 18 and 29 years old with Graves' hyperthyroidism.

This clonotype showed up just a few times. V usage is TRBV9 and J usage is TRBJ2-7; D may be TRBD1 or TRBD2 (7 bases each). With 0 bases removed from V and 3 bases from J, the gap between germline ends came to 16 bases. The CDR3 has 16 amino acids. CDR1 is SGDLS and CDR2 is YYNGEE in the germline V gene. The CDR3 sequence: CASSVDGGTVFYEQYF. CDR3 sequence (DNA): TGTGCCAGCAGCGTAGACGGGGGGACAGTCTTCTACGAGCAGTACTTC.

This clonotype was seen only a few times. V is TRBV7-2 and J is TRBJ1-1; 7 nucleotides agree with TRBD1. The CDR3 is 23 amino acids. Germline V CDR1 and CDR2: SGHTA, FQGNSA. J was trimmed by 0 bases and V by 5 bases; bases with no gene match: 30. CDR3 residues: CASSHEEGRQRSDRAVMNTEAFF. The DNA of the CDR3 is TGTGCCAGCAGCCACGAGGAGGGCAGACAGAGGTCAGACAGGGCCGTCATGAACACTGAAGCTTTCTTT. Full variable domain (rest looked up from reference TRBV7-2 and TRBJ1-1): GAGVSQSPSNKVTEKGKDVELRCDPISGHTALYWYRQSLGQGLEFLIYFQGNSAPDKSGLPSDRFSAERTGGSVSTLTIQRTQQEDSAVYLCASSHEEGRQRSDRAVMNTEAFFGQGTRLTVV.

This clonotype was picked up many times. The gene calls are TRBV29-1 and TRBJ1-1; 8 bases line up with TRBD1. CDR1 and CDR2 (germline): SQVTM, ANQGSEA. J lost 1 base, V lost 7 bases, and 8 bases had no gene match. The length of the CDR3 is 14 residues. CDR3 region: CSAATGGGNTEAFF. The DNA for the CDR3 is TGCAGCGCTGCAACAGGGGGAGGGAACACTGAAGCTTTCTTT.

The V gene is TRBV20-1, the J gene TRBJ2-5, with D possibly being TRBD1 (6 bases). The CDR3 spans 14 residues. Trimming removed 5 bases at V and 5 bases at J, with 18 bases between. From germline, CDR1 is DFQATT and CDR2 SNEGSKA (reference sequence). Written as DNA, the CDR3 is TGCAGTGCTGCGAGGGGGAGCAGCATCGAGACCCAGTACTTC. Translating it yields CSAARGSSIETQYF.

This clonotype showed up many times. This rearrangement joins TRBV24-1 to TRBJ2-2, with unresolved D. V was pared by 10 bases and J by 3 bases, with 14 bases between. Germline V gene lookup returns CDR1 KGHDR and CDR2 SFDVKD. The CDR3 sequence is 14 residues long. CDR3 DNA sequence: TGTGCCACTAAGTCCAGCGAATACACCGGGGAGCTGTTTTTT. Protein: CATKSSEYTGELFF.

The rearrangement uses TRBV11-2 and TRBJ2-7; 9 nucleotides agree with TRBD1. The J segment lost 0 bases and the V segment lost 6 bases, leaving 9 bases of the junction unmatched. Germline V CDR1 and CDR2: SGHAT, FQNNGV. The CDR3 length is 16 residues. The CDR3 DNA reads TGTGCCAGCAGGATAGGGACAGGGAGAAGCTCCTACGAGCAGTACTTC. Protein: CASRIGTGRSSYEQYF.

This clonotype was counted at least ten times. The genes are TRBV7-8 and TRBJ2-6; TRBD1 matches at 8 bases. The CDR3 runs 18 residues. The germline V gene encodes CDR1 SGHVS and CDR2 FQNEAQ. With 4 bases clipped from V and 0 bases from J, the junction kept 8 bases outside the gene matches. The CDR3 loop is CASSSRGQVFSGANVLTF. CDR3 coding DNA: TGTGCCAGCAGCTCCAGGGGACAGGTTTTCTCTGGGGCCAACGTCCTGACTTTC.

Of note for this clonotype: Germline is not matched at one junction end, which may reflect a read error. The V gene is TRBV5-1, the J gene TRBJ1-2, with D maybe TRBD1 (6 bases). The CDR3 sequence is 19 residues long. The germline V gene encodes CDR1 SGHRS and CDR2 YFSETQ. CDR3 DNA: TGCGCCAGCAGCTTGACCCGGGGGGCAAGGGGTAGTTACAGCTATGGCTACGCCTTC. Its translation: CASSLTRGARGSYSYGYAF.

This clonotype occurred a few times. V is TRBV12-3 or TRBV12-4 and J is TRBJ1-1; D is undetermined. The ends were cut back, 2 bases at V and 11 bases at J, with 9 bases in the middle. The CDR3 runs 11 residues. The CDR3: CASSLTKSAFF. Here the CDR3 DNA reads TGTGCCAGCAGTTTAACCAAGAGCGCTTTCTTT.

CDR3 sequence: CASSNTTGLNTEAFF. In nucleotides, the CDR3 is TGTGCCAGCAGCAACACGACAGGGCTAAACACTGAAGCTTTCTTT. This chain links TRBV14 with TRBJ1-1; 7 bases align to TRBD1. The CDR3 loop spans 15 amino acids. The trim removed 5 bases at V and 2 bases at J, leaving 8 bases unmatched. Germline assignment: CDR1 SGHDN and CDR2 FVKESK.